The T cell receptor (beta chain) under discussion was sequenced for a study of T-cell memory formation after mild COVID-19. Study outcomes and limitations: CD4+ bias marked clones expanding day 15 to 37, unlike balanced contracting clones.

This clonotype was detected once. What it recognizes is unknown. V was cut by 2 bases and J by 2 bases, with 18 bases left in between. The CDR3 totals 17 residues. The germline V gene has CDR1 ENHRY and CDR2 SYGVKD. One entry per CDR3 protein results from TCRdb running MiXCR on the 5' RACE reads. The repertoire holds approximately 580,000 distinct CDR3 sequences, with 20% as singletons. Sequenced sample: PBMCs or a T cell subset sorted from them (not recorded which). The origin of this receptor is an adult woman who had mild COVID-19 (a few samples of this study predate the infection). Cell type and time point are not known. The chain is built from TRBV10-3 and TRBJ2-5; D is possibly TRBD2 (6 bases). The CDR3 DNA reads as TGTGCCATCAGTGAGCGAAGCCCGGGACTGACGCAAGAGACCCAGTACTTC. This gives the protein CAISERSPGLTQETQYF.